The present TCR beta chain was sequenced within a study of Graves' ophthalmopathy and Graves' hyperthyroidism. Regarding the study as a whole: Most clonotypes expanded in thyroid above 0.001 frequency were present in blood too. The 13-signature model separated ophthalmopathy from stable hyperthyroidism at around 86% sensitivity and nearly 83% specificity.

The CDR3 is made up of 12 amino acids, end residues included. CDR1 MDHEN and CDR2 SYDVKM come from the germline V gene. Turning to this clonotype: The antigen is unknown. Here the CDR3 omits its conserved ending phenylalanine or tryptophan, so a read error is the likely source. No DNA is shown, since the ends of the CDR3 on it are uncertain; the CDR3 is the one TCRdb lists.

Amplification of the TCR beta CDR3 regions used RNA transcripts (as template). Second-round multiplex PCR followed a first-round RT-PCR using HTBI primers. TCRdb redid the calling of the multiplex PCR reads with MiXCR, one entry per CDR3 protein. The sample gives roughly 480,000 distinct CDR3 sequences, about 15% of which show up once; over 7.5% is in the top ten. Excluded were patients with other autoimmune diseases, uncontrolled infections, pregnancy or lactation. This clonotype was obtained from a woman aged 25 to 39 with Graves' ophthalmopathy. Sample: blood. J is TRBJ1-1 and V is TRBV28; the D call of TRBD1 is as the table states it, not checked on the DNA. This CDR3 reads CASSLRGSEACL.